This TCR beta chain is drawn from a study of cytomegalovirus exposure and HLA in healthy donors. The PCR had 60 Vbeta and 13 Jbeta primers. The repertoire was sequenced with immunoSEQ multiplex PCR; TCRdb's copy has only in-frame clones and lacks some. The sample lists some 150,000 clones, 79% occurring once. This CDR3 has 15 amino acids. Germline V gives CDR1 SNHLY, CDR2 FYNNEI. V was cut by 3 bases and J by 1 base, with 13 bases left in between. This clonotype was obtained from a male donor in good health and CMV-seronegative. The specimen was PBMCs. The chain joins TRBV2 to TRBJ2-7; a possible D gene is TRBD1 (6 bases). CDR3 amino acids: CASSDYREISYEQYF. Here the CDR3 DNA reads TGTGCCAGCAGTGACTACAGGGAAATTTCCTACGAGCAGTACTTC.